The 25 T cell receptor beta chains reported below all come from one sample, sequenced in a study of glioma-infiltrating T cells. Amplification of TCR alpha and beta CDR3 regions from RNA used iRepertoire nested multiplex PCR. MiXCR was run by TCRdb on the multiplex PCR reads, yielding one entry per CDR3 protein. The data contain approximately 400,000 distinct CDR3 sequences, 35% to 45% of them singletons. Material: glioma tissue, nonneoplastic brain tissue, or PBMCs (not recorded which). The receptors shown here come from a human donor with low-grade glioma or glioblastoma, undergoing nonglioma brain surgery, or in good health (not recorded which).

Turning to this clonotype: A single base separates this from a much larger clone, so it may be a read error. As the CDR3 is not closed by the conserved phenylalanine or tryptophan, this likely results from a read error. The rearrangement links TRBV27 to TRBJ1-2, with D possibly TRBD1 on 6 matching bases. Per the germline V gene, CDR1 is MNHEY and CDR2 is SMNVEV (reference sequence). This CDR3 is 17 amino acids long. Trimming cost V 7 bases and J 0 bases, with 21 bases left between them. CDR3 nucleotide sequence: TGTGCCAGCACTCCGCGAAGGGACACCTCTACTAACTATGGCTACACCTTA. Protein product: CASTPRRDTSTNYGYTL.

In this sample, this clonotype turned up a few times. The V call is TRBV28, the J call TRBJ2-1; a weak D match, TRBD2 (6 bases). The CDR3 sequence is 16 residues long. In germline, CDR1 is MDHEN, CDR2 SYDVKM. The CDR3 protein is CAHTGRWRGSYNEQFF. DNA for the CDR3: TGTGCACATACGGGGAGGTGGAGGGGCTCCTACAATGAGCAGTTCTTC.

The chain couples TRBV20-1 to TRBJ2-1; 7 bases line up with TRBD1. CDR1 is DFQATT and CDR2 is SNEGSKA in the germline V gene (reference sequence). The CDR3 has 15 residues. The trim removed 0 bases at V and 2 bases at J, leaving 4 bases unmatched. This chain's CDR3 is CSAREGQFPYNEQFF. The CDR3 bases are TGCAGTGCTAGAGAGGGACAGTTTCCCTACAATGAGCAGTTCTTC.

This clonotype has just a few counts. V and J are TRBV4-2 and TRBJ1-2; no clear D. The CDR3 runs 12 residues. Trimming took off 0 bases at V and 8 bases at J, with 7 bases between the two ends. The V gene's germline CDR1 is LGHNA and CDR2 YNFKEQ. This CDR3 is CASSQDWVGYTF. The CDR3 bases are TGTGCCAGCAGCCAAGACTGGGTCGGCTACACCTTC.

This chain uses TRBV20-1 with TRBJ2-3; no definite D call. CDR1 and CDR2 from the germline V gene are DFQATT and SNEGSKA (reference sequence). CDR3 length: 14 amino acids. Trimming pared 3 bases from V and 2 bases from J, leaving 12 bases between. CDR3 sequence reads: CSASRASATDTQYF. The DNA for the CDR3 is TGCAGTGCTAGCCGCGCGTCGGCCACAGATACGCAGTATTTT.

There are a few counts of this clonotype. CDR3 in amino acids: CASSLTGFANYGYTF. CDR3 bases: TGTGCCAGCAGCTTAACAGGATTTGCTAACTATGGCTACACCTTC. V usage is TRBV7-9 and J usage is TRBJ1-2, with D tentatively TRBD1 (5 bases). Per the germline V gene, CDR1 is SEHNR and CDR2 is FQNEAQ (reference sequence). Trimming removed 2 bases at V and 0 bases at J, with 10 bases between. The CDR3 extends over 15 amino acids.

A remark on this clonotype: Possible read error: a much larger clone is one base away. The CDR3 sequence is CATSDRTGGVDTQYF. The CDR3 coding sequence is TGTGCCACCAGTGACCGGACAGGGGGGGTGGATACGCAGTATTTT. The V gene is TRBV24-1, the J gene TRBJ2-3, with 10 bases lining up with TRBD1. This CDR3 is 15 amino acids long. CDR1 KGHDR and CDR2 SFDVKD come from the germline V gene. The V segment lost 4 bases and the J segment 6 bases; nucleotides outside the gene matches: 6.

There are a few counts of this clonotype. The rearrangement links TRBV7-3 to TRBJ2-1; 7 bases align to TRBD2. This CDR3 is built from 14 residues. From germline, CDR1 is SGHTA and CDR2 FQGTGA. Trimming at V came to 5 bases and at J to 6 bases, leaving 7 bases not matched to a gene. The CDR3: CASSEGRGSNEQFF. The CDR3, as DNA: TGTGCCAGCAGCGAGGGGAGGGGTAGCAATGAGCAGTTCTTC. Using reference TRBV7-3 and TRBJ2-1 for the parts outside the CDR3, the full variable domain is GAGVSQTPSNKVTEKGKYVELRCDPISGHTALYWYRQSLGQGPEFLIYFQGTGAADDSGLPNDRFFAVRPEGSVSTLKIQRTERGDSAVYLCASSEGRGSNEQFFGPGTRLTVL.

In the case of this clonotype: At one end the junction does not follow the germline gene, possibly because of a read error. The CDR3 spells CTSSYYPRQGPYNEQFF. In nucleotides, the CDR3 is TGTACCAGCAGTTACTACCCCCGACAGGGACCCTACAATGAGCAGTTCTTC. The chain combines TRBV28 with TRBJ2-1; 7 nucleotides match TRBD1. The CDR3 has 17 residues. Germline V gene data show CDR1 as MDHEN and CDR2 as SYDVKM.

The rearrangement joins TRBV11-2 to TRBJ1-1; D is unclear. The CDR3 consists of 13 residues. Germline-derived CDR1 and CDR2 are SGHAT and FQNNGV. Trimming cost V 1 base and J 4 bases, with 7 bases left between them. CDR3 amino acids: CASSLVRPTEAFF. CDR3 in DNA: TGTGCCAGCAGCTTAGTTCGGCCCACTGAAGCTTTCTTT.

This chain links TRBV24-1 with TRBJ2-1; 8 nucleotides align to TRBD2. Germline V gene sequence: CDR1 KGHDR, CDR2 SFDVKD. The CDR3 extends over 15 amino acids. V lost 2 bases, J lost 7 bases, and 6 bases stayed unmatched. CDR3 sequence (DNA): TGTGCCACCAGTGATTCCCAGCGGGAGAGGAATGAGCAGTTCTTC. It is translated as CATSDSQRERNEQFF.

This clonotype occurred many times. The CDR3 DNA reads TGTGCCAGCACGGGGGGAGGGGGCAGCAATCAGCCCCAGCATTTT. It translates to CASTGGGGSNQPQHF. This chain joins TRBV28 and TRBJ1-5; 7 bases are shared with TRBD1. J was trimmed by 1 base and V by 7 bases; bases with no gene match: 7. The length of the CDR3 is 15 residues. Germline assignment: CDR1 MDHEN and CDR2 SYDVKM. Drawing the rest from reference TRBV28 and TRBJ1-5, the complete variable domain is DVKVTQSSRYLVKRTGEKVFLECVQDMDHENMFWYRQDPGLGLRLIYFSYDVKMKEKGDIPEGYSVSREKKERFSLILESASTNQTSMYLCASTGGGGSNQPQHFGDGTRLSIL.

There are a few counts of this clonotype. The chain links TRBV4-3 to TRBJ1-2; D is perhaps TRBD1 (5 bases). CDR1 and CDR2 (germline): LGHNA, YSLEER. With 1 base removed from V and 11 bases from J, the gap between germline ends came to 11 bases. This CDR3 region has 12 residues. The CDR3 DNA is TGCGCCAGCAGCCAAGCGGGCAGGGTTTACACCTTC. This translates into CASSQAGRVYTF.

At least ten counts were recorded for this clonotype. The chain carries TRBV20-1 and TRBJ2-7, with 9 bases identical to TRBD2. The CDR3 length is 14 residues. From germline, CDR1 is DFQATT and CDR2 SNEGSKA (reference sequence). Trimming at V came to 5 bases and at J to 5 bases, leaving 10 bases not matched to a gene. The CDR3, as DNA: TGCAGTGCTGCTTATGTAGCGGGAGCGCACGAGCAGTACTTC. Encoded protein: CSAAYVAGAHEQYF.

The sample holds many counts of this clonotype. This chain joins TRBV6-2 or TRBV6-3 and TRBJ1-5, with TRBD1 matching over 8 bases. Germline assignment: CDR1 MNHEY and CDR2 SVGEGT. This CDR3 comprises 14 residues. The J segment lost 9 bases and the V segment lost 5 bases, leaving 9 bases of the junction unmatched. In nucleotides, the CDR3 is TGTGCCAGCAGTCCCACAGGGGGTCTGCGGCCCCAGCATTTT. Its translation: CASSPTGGLRPQHF.

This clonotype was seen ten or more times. CDR3 bases: TGTGCCAGCAGTGAACAGTACACCGGGGAGCTGTTTTTT. Residues: CASSEQYTGELFF. The chain joins TRBV6-1 to TRBJ2-2; D not certain. Germline V gene data show CDR1 as MNHNS and CDR2 as SASEGT. Trimming removed 2 bases from V and 3 bases from J, with 4 bases in between. The CDR3 is 13 amino acids.

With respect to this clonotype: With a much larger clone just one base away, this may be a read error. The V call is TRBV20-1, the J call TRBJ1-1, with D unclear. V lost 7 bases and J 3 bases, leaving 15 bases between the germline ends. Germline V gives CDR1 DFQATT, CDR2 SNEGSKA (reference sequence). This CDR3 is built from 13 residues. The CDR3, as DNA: TGCAGTGATAGGTCAGACGGAGACACTGAAGCTTTCTTT. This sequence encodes CSDRSDGDTEAFF.

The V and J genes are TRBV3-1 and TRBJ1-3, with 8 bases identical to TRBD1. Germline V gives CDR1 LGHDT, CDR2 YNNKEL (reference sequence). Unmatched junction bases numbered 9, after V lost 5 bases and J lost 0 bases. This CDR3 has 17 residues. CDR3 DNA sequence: TGTGCCAGCAGCGGCCGGACAGGGAAATCCTCTGGAAACACCATATATTTT. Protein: CASSGRTGKSSGNTIYF.

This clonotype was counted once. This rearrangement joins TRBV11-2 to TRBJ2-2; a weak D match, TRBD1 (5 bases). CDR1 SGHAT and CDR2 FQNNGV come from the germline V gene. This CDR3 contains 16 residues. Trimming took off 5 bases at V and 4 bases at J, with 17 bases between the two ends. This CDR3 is CASSPLTGSITGELFF. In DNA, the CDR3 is TGTGCCAGCAGCCCCCTTACAGGTTCGATCACCGGGGAGCTGTTTTTT.

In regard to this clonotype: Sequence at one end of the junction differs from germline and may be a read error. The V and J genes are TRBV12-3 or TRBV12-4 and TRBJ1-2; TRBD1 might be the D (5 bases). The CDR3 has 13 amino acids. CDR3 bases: TGTGCCAGCAGTCCAGGGAGAAACTATTGCTACACCTTC. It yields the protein CASSPGRNYCYTF.

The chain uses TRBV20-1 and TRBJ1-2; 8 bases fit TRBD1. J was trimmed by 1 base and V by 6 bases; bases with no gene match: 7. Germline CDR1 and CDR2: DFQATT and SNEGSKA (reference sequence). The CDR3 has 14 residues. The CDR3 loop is CSAPGGKYNYGYTF. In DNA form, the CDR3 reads TGCAGTGCCCCAGGGGGCAAGTATAACTATGGCTACACCTTC.

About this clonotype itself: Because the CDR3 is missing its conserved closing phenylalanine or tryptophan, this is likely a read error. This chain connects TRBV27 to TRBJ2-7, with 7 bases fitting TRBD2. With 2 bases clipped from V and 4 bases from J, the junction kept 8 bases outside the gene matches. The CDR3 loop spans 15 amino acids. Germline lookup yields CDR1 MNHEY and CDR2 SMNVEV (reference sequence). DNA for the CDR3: TGTGCCAGCAGTTTAAATCCAGCGGGGAGATACGAGCAGTACATC. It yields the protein CASSLNPAGRYEQYI.

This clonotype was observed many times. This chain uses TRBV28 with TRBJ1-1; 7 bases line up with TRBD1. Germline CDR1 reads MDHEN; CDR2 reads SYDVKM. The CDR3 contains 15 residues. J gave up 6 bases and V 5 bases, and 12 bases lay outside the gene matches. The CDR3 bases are TGTGCCAGCAGTCCCCCACAGGGGAGGGGGCCTGAAGCTTTCTTT. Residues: CASSPPQGRGPEAFF.

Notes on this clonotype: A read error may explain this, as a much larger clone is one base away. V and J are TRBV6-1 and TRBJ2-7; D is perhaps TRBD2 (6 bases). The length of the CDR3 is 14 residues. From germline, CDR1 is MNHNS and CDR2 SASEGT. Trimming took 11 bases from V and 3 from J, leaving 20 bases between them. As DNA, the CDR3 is TGTGCCGGAGCCCGGGGCGGGACCGGCTACGAGCAGTACTTC. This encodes CAGARGGTGYEQYF.

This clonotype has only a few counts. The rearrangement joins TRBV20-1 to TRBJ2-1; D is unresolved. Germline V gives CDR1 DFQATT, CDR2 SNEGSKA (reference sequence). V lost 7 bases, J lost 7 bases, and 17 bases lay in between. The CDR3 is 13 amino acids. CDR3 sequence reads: CSVPGSSGNEQFF. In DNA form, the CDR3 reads TGCAGTGTTCCAGGTTCATCCGGAAATGAGCAGTTCTTC.